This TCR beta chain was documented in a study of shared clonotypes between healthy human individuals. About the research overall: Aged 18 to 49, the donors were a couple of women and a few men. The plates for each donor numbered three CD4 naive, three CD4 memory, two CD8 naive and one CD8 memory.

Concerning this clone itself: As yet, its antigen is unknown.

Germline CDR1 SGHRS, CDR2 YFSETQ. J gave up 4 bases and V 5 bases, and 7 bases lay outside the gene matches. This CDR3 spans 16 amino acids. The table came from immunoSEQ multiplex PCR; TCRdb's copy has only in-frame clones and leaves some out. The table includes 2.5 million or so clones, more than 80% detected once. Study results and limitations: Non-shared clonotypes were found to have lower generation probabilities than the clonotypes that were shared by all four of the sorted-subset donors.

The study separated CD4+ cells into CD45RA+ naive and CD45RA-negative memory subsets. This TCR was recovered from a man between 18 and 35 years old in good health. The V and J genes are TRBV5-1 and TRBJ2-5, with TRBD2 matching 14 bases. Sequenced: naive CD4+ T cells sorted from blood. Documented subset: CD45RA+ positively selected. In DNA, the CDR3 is TGCGCCAGCAGTTGGGGGACTAGCGGGAGTGGAGAGACCCAGTACTTC. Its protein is CASSWGTSGSGETQYF.